A selection of T cell receptor beta chains follows, all from one sample in a study of blood T cell repertoires in COVID-19. Produced via immunoSEQ multiplex PCR; TCRdb's table is partial and in-frame only. The sample gives hundreds of thousands of clones, 80% to 90% of which show up once; 1.2% is in the top ten. Sequenced sample: peripheral blood. These receptors came from a man in his forties with acute or convalescent COVID-19. Each CDR3 is given with its conserved first and last residue. The order of the fields is D gene, clone size, CDR3 length, V gene, J gene, CDR3 protein, CDR3 DNA. A D gene is named only where the DNA matches it firmly. Part of the rows lack a size; the others show once, few, many or a class for expanded clones.

NA	NA	14	TRBV28	TRBJ1-1	CASSFTKRNTEAFF	TGTGCCAGCAGTTTCACCAAGCGGAACACTGAAGCTTTCTTT
NA	NA	15	TRBV25-1	TRBJ1-2	CASSEITVTGYGYTF	TGTGCCAGCAGTGAAATAACAGTAACTGGATATGGCTACACCTTC
TRBD1	NA	15	TRBV9	TRBJ2-5	CASSPRQGVGETQYF	TGTGCCAGCAGCCCGCGACAGGGGGTGGGAGAGACCCAGTACTTC
NA	NA	14	TRBV7-9	TRBJ2-5	CASSLIDRQETQYF	TGTGCCAGCAGCTTAATCGACAGACAAGAGACCCAGTACTTC
TRBD1	NA	19	TRBV7-9	TRBJ1-2	CASSLAPRDRGLRFYGYTF	TGTGCCAGCAGCTTAGCACCCCGGGACAGGGGACTAAGATTCTATGGCTACACCTTC
TRBD1	NA	14	TRBV5-4	TRBJ2-5	CASSLYRGRETQYF	TGTGCCAGCAGCCTTTACAGGGGGCGGGAGACCCAGTACTTC
TRBD2	NA	13	TRBV27	TRBJ2-1	CASSYSGSNEQFF	TGTGCCAGCAGTTATAGCGGGAGCAATGAGCAGTTCTTC
NA	NA	15	TRBV6-1	TRBJ1-5	CASSEAGGWGQPQHF	TGTGCCAGCAGTGAAGCCGGGGGGTGGGGTCAGCCCCAGCATTTT
TRBD1	NA	15	TRBV5-4	TRBJ1-1	CASSAPGQAPTEAFF	TGTGCCAGCAGCGCCCCGGGACAGGCCCCGACTGAAGCTTTCTTT
TRBD2	NA	17	TRBV7-8	TRBJ2-1	CASSSNVAGAAYNEQFF	TGTGCCAGCAGCTCTAACGTAGCGGGAGCTGCCTACAATGAGCAGTTCTTC
NA	once	15	TRBV5-1	TRBJ2-1	CASSLVSSLRDEQFF	TGCGCCAGCAGCTTGGTCAGTTCCCTGCGGGATGAGCAGTTCTTC
NA	once	14	TRBV7-3	TRBJ2-7	CASSLMAGSYEQYF	TGTGCCAGCAGCTTAATGGCAGGATCCTACGAGCAGTACTTC
NA	NA	17	TRBV18	TRBJ2-1	CASSPYVRLSSYNEQFF	TGTGCCAGCTCACCATACGTCAGACTGAGCTCCTACAATGAGCAGTTCTTC
NA	NA	13	TRBV9	TRBJ1-5	CASSEGVNQPQHF	TGTGCCAGTTCAGAGGGTGTAAATCAGCCCCAGCATTTT
NA	NA	12	TRBV5-4	TRBJ2-7	CASSLSSYEQYF	TGTGCCAGCAGCCTGAGCTCCTACGAGCAGTACTTC
NA	NA	12	TRBV19	TRBJ1-1	CASSPRVTEAFF	TGTGCCAGTAGTCCCAGGGTCACTGAAGCTTTCTTT
TRBD1	NA	14	TRBV5-1	TRBJ2-3	CASSSVSTGSTQYF	TGCGCCAGCAGCTCGGTCTCGACAGGGAGTACGCAGTATTTT
NA	NA	13	TRBV6-5	TRBJ2-7	CASSYMGVGEQYF	TGTGCCAGCAGTTACATGGGAGTCGGCGAGCAGTACTTC
NA	NA	14	TRBV19	TRBJ2-2	CASSIGSNTGELFF	TGTGCCAGTAGTATCGGTTCGAACACCGGGGAGCTGTTTTTT
NA	NA	15	TRBV19	TRBJ1-4	CASGDRIHLNEKLFF	TGTGCCAGTGGAGACAGGATCCACTTGAATGAAAAACTGTTTTTT
NA	once	15	TRBV3-1/TRBV3-2	TRBJ2-1	CASSHNTFSYNEQFF	TGTGCCAGCAGCCACAACACATTCTCCTACAATGAGCAGTTCTTC
NA	NA	14	TRBV11-2	TRBJ2-5	CASSLGSTQGTQYF	TGTGCCAGCAGCTTAGGTTCTACCCAGGGGACCCAGTACTTC
TRBD2	NA	17	TRBV28	TRBJ2-3	CASSNTGLAGGADTQYF	TGTGCCAGCAGTAACACGGGACTAGCGGGAGGGGCAGATACGCAGTATTTT
NA	NA	15	TRBV4-3	TRBJ1-2	CASSQGAGSNYGYTF	TGCGCCAGCAGCCAGGGTGCCGGGAGTAACTATGGCTACACCTTC